Included here is one TCR beta chain sequence, with context. Its target is unknown. It was in the United States that all participants with HIV were treated. These data originate in a study of long-term antiretroviral therapy in people with HIV. General study points: HIV repertoires spanned tighter CDR3 length ranges than controls did. Blood obtained between 2004 and 2017 may reflect older ART regimens.

The assay, immunoSEQ v3.0, was run at survey level. Per-sample sequencing targets were roughly 35,000-55,000 T-cell genomes. TCRdb's table, derived via immunoSEQ multiplex PCR, lists solely in-frame clones and lacks some. The sample lists about 34,000 clones; 94% were seen once. Germline values: CDR1 SGHAT, CDR2 FQNNGV. The V gene lost 3 bases and the J gene lost 5 bases, with 4 bases spanning the gap. The CDR3 totals 12 residues. The chain links TRBV11-2 to TRBJ2-2; D unresolved. The receptor was derived from a woman between 50 and 59 years old with HIV. The sample here was unsorted PBMCs, taken around 5 years after starting antiretroviral therapy. CDR3 region: CASSLGTGELFF. CDR3 DNA: TGTGCCAGCAGCTTGGGGACCGGGGAGCTGTTTTTT.